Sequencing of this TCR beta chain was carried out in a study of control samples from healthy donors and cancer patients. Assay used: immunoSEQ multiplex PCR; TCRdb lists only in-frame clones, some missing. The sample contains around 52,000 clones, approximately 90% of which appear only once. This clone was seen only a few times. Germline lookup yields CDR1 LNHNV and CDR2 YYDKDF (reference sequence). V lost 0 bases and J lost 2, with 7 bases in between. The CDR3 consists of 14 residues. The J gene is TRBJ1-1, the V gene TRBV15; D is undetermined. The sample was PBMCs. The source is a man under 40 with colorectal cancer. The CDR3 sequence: CATSREGINTEAFF. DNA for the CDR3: TGTGCCACCAGCAGAGAGGGGATAAACACTGAAGCTTTCTTT.